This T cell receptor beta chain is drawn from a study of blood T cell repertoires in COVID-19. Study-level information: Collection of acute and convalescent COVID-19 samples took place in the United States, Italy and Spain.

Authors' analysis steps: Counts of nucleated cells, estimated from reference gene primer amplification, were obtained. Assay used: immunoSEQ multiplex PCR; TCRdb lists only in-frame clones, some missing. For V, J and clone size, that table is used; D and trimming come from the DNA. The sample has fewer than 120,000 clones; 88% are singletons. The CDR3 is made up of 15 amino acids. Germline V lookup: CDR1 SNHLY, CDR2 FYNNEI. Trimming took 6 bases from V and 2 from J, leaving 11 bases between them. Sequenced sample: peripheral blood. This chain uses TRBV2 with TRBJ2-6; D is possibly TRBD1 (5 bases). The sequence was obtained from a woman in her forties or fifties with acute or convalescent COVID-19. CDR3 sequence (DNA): TGTGCCAGCAGCCAGGGTATCGCTGGGGCCAACGTCCTGACTTTC. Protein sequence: CASSQGIAGANVLTF.